This T cell receptor (beta chain) was found in a study of cytomegalovirus exposure and HLA in healthy donors. As regards this clone: What it recognizes is unknown.

Study results and limitations: It was reported that TCR beta sequences correctly inferred the HLA-A and HLA-B alleles for most subjects.

The PCR made use of 60 Vbeta and 13 Jbeta primers. Libraries were prepared by immunoSEQ multiplex PCR; TCRdb keeps only in-frame clonotypes and omits some of them. The sample holds about 120,000 clones; roughly 80% are singletons and the top ten take approximately 1.2%. Trimming cost V 5 bases and J 5 bases, with 21 bases left between them. Germline CDR1 and CDR2: SEHNR and FQNEAQ (reference sequence). The CDR3 runs 16 residues. This rearrangement joins TRBV7-9 to TRBJ2-5; weak D call: TRBD2 (5 bases). Sequenced input: PBMCs. The TCR comes from a female donor in good health and CMV-seronegative. CDR3 sequence (DNA): TGTGCCAGCAGCCCTCTTGGTAGCGACACTAAGGAGACCCAGTACTTC. Translated: CASSPLGSDTKETQYF.